This T cell receptor beta chain was obtained from a study of OX40 agonist ivuxolimab in advanced cancers. The CDR3 sequence is 14 residues long. After removal of 8 bases from V and 4 bases from J, the junction contained 10 bases not matched to a gene. TCRdb keeps only in-frame clones here, not all; method: immunoSEQ multiplex PCR. The data contain fewer than 120,000 clones, over 85% of them singletons. The input for sequencing was CD4+ or CD8+ T cells sorted from blood, taken in a trial of the OX40 agonist ivuxolimab. The chain employs TRBV5-3 and TRBJ1-2; TRBD1 matches at 8 bases. TRBV5-3 is identified as an open reading frame with a role that is uncertain. The sequence came from an adult with an advanced solid tumor such as melanoma, head and neck, liver or kidney cancer. The CDR3 here is CASSLRDRTYGYTF. The CDR3 DNA reads TGTGCCAGCAGCCTCCGGGACAGGACCTATGGCTACACCTTC.